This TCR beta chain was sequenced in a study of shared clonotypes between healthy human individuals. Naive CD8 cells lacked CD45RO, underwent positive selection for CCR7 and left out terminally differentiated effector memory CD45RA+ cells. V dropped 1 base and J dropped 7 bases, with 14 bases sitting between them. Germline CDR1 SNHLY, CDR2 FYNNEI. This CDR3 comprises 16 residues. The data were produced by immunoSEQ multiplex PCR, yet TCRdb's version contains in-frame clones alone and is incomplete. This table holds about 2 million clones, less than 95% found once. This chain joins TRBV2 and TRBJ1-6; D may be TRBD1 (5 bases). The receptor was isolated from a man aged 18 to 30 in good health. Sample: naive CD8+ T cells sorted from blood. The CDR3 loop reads CASSEGQGGQNSPLHF. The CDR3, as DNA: TGTGCCAGCAGTGAAGGCCAGGGAGGGCAAAATTCACCCCTCCACTTT. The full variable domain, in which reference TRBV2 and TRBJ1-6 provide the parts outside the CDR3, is EPEVTQTPSHQVTQMGQEVILRCVPISNHLYFYWYRQILGQKVEFLVSFYNNEISEKSEIFDDQFSVERPDGSNFTLKIRSTKLEDSAMYFCASSEGQGGQNSPLHFGNGTRLTVT.